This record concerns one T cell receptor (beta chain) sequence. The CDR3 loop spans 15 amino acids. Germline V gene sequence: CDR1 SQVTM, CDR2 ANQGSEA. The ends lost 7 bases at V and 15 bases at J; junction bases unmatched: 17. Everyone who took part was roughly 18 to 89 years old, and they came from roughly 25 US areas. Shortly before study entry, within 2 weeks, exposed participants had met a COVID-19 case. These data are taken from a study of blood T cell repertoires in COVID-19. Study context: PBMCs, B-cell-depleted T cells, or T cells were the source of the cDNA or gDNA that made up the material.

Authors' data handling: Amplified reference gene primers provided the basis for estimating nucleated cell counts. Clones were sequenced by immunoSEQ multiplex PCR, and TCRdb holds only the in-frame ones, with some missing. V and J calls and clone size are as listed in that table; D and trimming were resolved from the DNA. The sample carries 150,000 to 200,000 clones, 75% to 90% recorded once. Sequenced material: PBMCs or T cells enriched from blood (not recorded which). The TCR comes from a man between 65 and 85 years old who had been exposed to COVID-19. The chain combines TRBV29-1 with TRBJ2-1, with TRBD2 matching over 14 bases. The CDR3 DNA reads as TGCAGCGCGTACGCACCGTCGGGACTAGCGGGAGTTGCGTTCTTC. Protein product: CSAYAPSGLAGVAFF.